The clone carrying this T cell receptor (beta chain) was seen many times. The target antigen is unknown. This entry belongs to a study of CD8 T cells in ankylosing spondylitis. Researchers built TCR beta libraries using quantitative 5'-RACE with molecular barcodes. TCRdb independently ran MiXCR on the 5' RACE reads; one entry per CDR3 protein. The sample holds approximately 180,000 distinct CDR3 sequences, roughly 18% seen once. Germline V lookup: CDR1 SQVTM, CDR2 ANQGSEA. This CDR3 spans 16 amino acids. With 5 bases removed from V and 5 bases from J, the gap between germline ends came to 22 bases. Whole-study findings and limits: There was reportedly significant enrichment of clones that were disease-linked in matched ankylosing spondylitis synovial fluid.

The sample taken for sequencing was blood, either unsorted or a sorted T cell fraction (not recorded which). The sequence derives from a male donor under 30 with ankylosing spondylitis or in good health (not recorded which). The chain recombines TRBV29-1 with TRBJ2-1, with D uncertain. In DNA form, the CDR3 reads TGCAGCGTTTACCCCAGACTCCGACCTAGTGACAATGAGCAGTTCTTC. Translation: CSVYPRLRPSDNEQFF.